These 2 T cell receptor beta chains originate from one sample sequenced in a study of blood T cells in healthy people across ages. Alongside a J-beta primer mix, a sample-barcoded 5' primer served in a second PCR lasting roughly 6 to 11 cycles. TCRdb redid the calling of the 5' RACE reads with MiXCR, one entry per CDR3 protein. The data show about 720,000 distinct CDR3 sequences, roughly 20% seen once. The sequencing input was blood. All receptors come from a man between 65 and 85 years old in good health.

This chain joins TRBV4-1 and TRBJ2-5; D uncertain. V was pared by 4 bases and J by 4 bases, with 7 bases between. Germline V gene data show CDR1 as MGHRA and CDR2 as YSYEKL. The CDR3 contains 12 residues. The CDR3 here is CASSPHPETQYF. CDR3 DNA: TGCGCCAGCAGCCCGCACCCAGAGACCCAGTACTTC.

Only one count was recorded for this clonotype. A much larger clone differs by one base, so this may be a read error. V and J are TRBV6-5 and TRBJ1-1; D ambiguous. The V gene's germline CDR1 is MNHEY and CDR2 SVGAGI. The CDR3 consists of 14 residues. The CDR3 region has the DNA TGTGACAGCAGTTATGGTCAGATGAACACTGAAGCTTTCTTT. The encoded protein is CDSSYGQMNTEAFF.